These T cell receptor beta chains were read from a single sample in a study of shared clonotypes between healthy human individuals. Clones were sequenced by immunoSEQ multiplex PCR, and TCRdb holds only the in-frame ones, with some missing. Altogether around 2.1 million clones are present, approximately 94% being singletons, with the ten largest covering 1.7%. The specimen was naive CD8+ T cells from PBMCs. These receptor sequences come from a man between 18 and 29 years old in good health. Some clones in this sample may be carry-over from other donors' samples. The CDR3 runs from the conserved cysteine through the conserved F or W. Each record gives: CDR3 protein, CDR3 DNA, D gene, clone size, V gene, J gene. The D gene is left open where the match is weak. The size entry is marked missing in some rows and otherwise reads once, few, many or a size class.

cdr3_aa: CASSDSKQGADTQYF
cdr3_nt: TGTGCCAGCAGTGACTCGAAACAGGGTGCAGATACGCAGTATTTT
d_call: -
clone_size: -
v_call: TRBV6-4
j_call: TRBJ2-3

cdr3_aa: CASSEDGGNTIYF
cdr3_nt: TGCGCCAGCAGTGAGGACGGGGGAAACACCATATATTTT
d_call: -
clone_size: -
v_call: TRBV10-2
j_call: TRBJ1-3

cdr3_aa: CASSSTNREQYF
cdr3_nt: TGTGCCAGCAGCTCAACTAACCGGGAGCAGTACTTC
d_call: -
clone_size: -
v_call: TRBV7-9
j_call: TRBJ2-7

cdr3_aa: CASSPMSWASGKGSYEQYF
cdr3_nt: TGTGCCAGCAGCCCAATGAGTTGGGCTAGCGGGAAGGGGAGCTACGAGCAGTACTTC
d_call: TRBD2
clone_size: -
v_call: TRBV9
j_call: TRBJ2-7

cdr3_aa: CASSQDWVAGGFSWFF
cdr3_nt: TGCGCCAGCAGCCAAGATTGGGTAGCGGGAGGATTTTCCTGGTTCTTC
d_call: TRBD2
clone_size: -
v_call: TRBV4-3
j_call: TRBJ2-1

cdr3_aa: CASSLVGGDTGELFF
cdr3_nt: TGTGCCAGCAGCTTAGTGGGAGGCGACACCGGGGAGCTGTTTTTT
d_call: -
clone_size: once
v_call: TRBV11-2
j_call: TRBJ2-2

cdr3_aa: CASRENTEAFF
cdr3_nt: TGTGCCAGCAGGGAGAACACTGAAGCTTTCTTT
d_call: -
clone_size: -
v_call: TRBV5-5
j_call: TRBJ1-1

cdr3_aa: CASSQPTRGGTDTQYF
cdr3_nt: TGCGCCAGCAGCCAGCCGACTAGGGGCGGCACAGATACGCAGTATTTT
d_call: -
clone_size: -
v_call: TRBV4-1
j_call: TRBJ2-3

cdr3_aa: CASSYEAPSDYGYTF
cdr3_nt: TGTGCCAGCAGTTACGAGGCACCTTCTGACTATGGCTACACCTTC
d_call: -
clone_size: -
v_call: TRBV6-6
j_call: TRBJ1-2

cdr3_aa: CASSIRPGEKLFF
cdr3_nt: TGTGCCAGTAGTATAAGGCCGGGGGAAAAACTGTTTTTT
d_call: -
clone_size: -
v_call: TRBV19
j_call: TRBJ1-4

cdr3_aa: CASSMGRSFLNTEAFF
cdr3_nt: TGTGCCAGTAGTATGGGCAGGAGCTTCTTGAACACTGAAGCTTTCTTT
d_call: -
clone_size: -
v_call: TRBV19
j_call: TRBJ1-1

cdr3_aa: CAISEEGPNEQFF
cdr3_nt: TGTGCCATCAGTGAGGAGGGGCCCAATGAGCAGTTCTTC
d_call: -
clone_size: -
v_call: TRBV10-3
j_call: TRBJ2-1

cdr3_aa: CASSIPQAHNQPQHF
cdr3_nt: TGTGCCAGTAGTATTCCACAGGCCCACAATCAGCCCCAGCATTTT
d_call: -
clone_size: few
v_call: TRBV19
j_call: TRBJ1-5

cdr3_aa: CASSSRTSGSYGEQFF
cdr3_nt: TGTGCCAGCAGCTCCCGGACTAGCGGGAGTTATGGTGAGCAGTTCTTC
d_call: TRBD2
clone_size: -
v_call: TRBV11-2
j_call: TRBJ2-1

cdr3_aa: CSVLGTLNTEAFF
cdr3_nt: TGCAGCGTTCTTGGGACATTGAACACTGAAGCTTTCTTT
d_call: -
clone_size: -
v_call: TRBV29-1
j_call: TRBJ1-1

cdr3_aa: CATSRDRGVGYGYTF
cdr3_nt: TGTGCCACCAGCAGAGACAGGGGAGTGGGCTATGGCTACACCTTC
d_call: -
clone_size: -
v_call: TRBV15
j_call: TRBJ1-2

cdr3_aa: CASSFPATSGREETQYF
cdr3_nt: TGTGCCAGCAGCTTCCCCGCAACTAGCGGGAGGGAGGAGACCCAGTACTTC
d_call: TRBD2
clone_size: -
v_call: TRBV7-8
j_call: TRBJ2-5

cdr3_aa: CASSETYSNQPQHF
cdr3_nt: TGTGCCAGCAGTGAAACATATAGCAATCAGCCCCAGCATTTT
d_call: -
clone_size: once
v_call: TRBV6-1
j_call: TRBJ1-5

cdr3_aa: CASTLKGRKGNSYEQYF
cdr3_nt: TGCGCCAGCACCCTCAAAGGTAGAAAGGGAAACTCCTACGAGCAGTACTTC
d_call: -
clone_size: -
v_call: TRBV5-1
j_call: TRBJ2-7

cdr3_aa: CASSPSLGSNQPQHF
cdr3_nt: TGTGCCAGCAGCCCGAGCCTGGGAAGCAATCAGCCCCAGCATTTT
d_call: -
clone_size: -
v_call: TRBV11-2
j_call: TRBJ1-5

cdr3_aa: CASSSPGQLSYNEQFF
cdr3_nt: TGTGCCAGCAGCTCGCCGGGACAGCTCTCCTACAATGAGCAGTTCTTC
d_call: TRBD1
clone_size: -
v_call: TRBV5-6
j_call: TRBJ2-1

cdr3_aa: CASSGQGGNTEAFF
cdr3_nt: TGTGCCAGCAGCGGTCAGGGTGGAAACACTGAAGCTTTCTTT
d_call: -
clone_size: -
v_call: TRBV9
j_call: TRBJ1-1

cdr3_aa: CASSPVGAYNEQFF
cdr3_nt: TGTGCCAGCAGCCCCGTGGGGGCCTACAATGAGCAGTTCTTC
d_call: -
clone_size: -
v_call: TRBV7-6
j_call: TRBJ2-1

cdr3_aa: CASGTGAWGTIYF
cdr3_nt: TGTGCCAGTGGCACAGGTGCTTGGGGCACCATATATTTT
d_call: -
clone_size: -
v_call: TRBV19
j_call: TRBJ1-3

cdr3_aa: CAWKSGAAADTQYF
cdr3_nt: TGTGCCTGGAAGTCCGGGGCCGCGGCAGATACGCAGTATTTT
d_call: -
clone_size: -
v_call: TRBV30
j_call: TRBJ2-3

cdr3_aa: CASKAGEYAGELFF
cdr3_nt: TGTGCCAGCAAGGCCGGGGAATATGCCGGGGAGCTGTTTTTT
d_call: -
clone_size: once
v_call: TRBV6-1
j_call: TRBJ2-2

cdr3_aa: CSVLIQDEQYF
cdr3_nt: TGCAGCGTTTTGATCCAGGACGAGCAGTACTTC
d_call: -
clone_size: once
v_call: TRBV29-1
j_call: TRBJ2-7

cdr3_aa: CSVGSGSYEQYF
cdr3_nt: TGCAGCGTGGGTAGCGGTTCCTACGAGCAGTACTTC
d_call: -
clone_size: -
v_call: TRBV29-1
j_call: TRBJ2-7

cdr3_aa: CASSARRTVNTEAFF
cdr3_nt: TGTGCCAGTAGTGCGCGCCGGACGGTGAACACTGAAGCTTTCTTT
d_call: -
clone_size: -
v_call: TRBV19
j_call: TRBJ1-1

cdr3_aa: CASSPWTSFNTGELFF
cdr3_nt: TGTGCCAGCAGTCCCTGGACTAGCTTCAACACCGGGGAGCTGTTTTTT
d_call: TRBD2
clone_size: -
v_call: TRBV28
j_call: TRBJ2-2

cdr3_aa: CASSRTGANTEAFF
cdr3_nt: TGTGCCAGCAGTCGGACAGGGGCGAACACTGAAGCTTTCTTT
d_call: TRBD1
clone_size: -
v_call: TRBV6-5
j_call: TRBJ1-1

cdr3_aa: CASSRFQGARTGELFF
cdr3_nt: TGTGCCAGCAGCCGTTTCCAGGGGGCGAGGACCGGGGAGCTGTTTTTT
d_call: TRBD1
clone_size: -
v_call: TRBV11-2
j_call: TRBJ2-2

cdr3_aa: CASSQVSGSSYNEQFF
cdr3_nt: TGCGCCAGCAGCCAAGTTAGCGGGAGCTCCTACAATGAGCAGTTCTTC
d_call: TRBD2
clone_size: -
v_call: TRBV4-3
j_call: TRBJ2-1

cdr3_aa: CASSKLDPEGETQYF
cdr3_nt: TGTGCCAGCAGTAAATTAGACCCCGAGGGAGAGACCCAGTACTTC
d_call: -
clone_size: once
v_call: TRBV6-5
j_call: TRBJ2-5

cdr3_aa: CASFGRNTEAFF
cdr3_nt: TGTGCCAGCTTTGGCAGAAACACTGAAGCTTTCTTT
d_call: -
clone_size: few
v_call: TRBV6-5
j_call: TRBJ1-1

cdr3_aa: CASSVDLVEHLNTGELFF
cdr3_nt: TGTGCCAGCAGCGTAGATCTAGTCGAACACTTGAACACCGGGGAGCTGTTTTTT
d_call: -
clone_size: -
v_call: TRBV9
j_call: TRBJ2-2

cdr3_aa: CASRSTPGTGELFF
cdr3_nt: TGCGCCAGCAGGTCGACTCCGGGCACCGGGGAGCTGTTTTTT
d_call: -
clone_size: -
v_call: TRBV5-1
j_call: TRBJ2-2

cdr3_aa: CASSPTSGSMEETQYF
cdr3_nt: TGTGCCAGCAGCCCTACTAGCGGGAGCATGGAAGAGACCCAGTACTTC
d_call: TRBD2
clone_size: -
v_call: TRBV11-2
j_call: TRBJ2-5

cdr3_aa: CASSLKATTDTQYF
cdr3_nt: TGTGCCAGCAGTTTAAAGGCAACCACAGATACGCAGTATTTT
d_call: -
clone_size: -
v_call: TRBV28
j_call: TRBJ2-3

cdr3_aa: CASTRTAELYEQYF
cdr3_nt: TGCGCCAGCACGAGGACAGCTGAATTATACGAGCAGTACTTC
d_call: -
clone_size: -
v_call: TRBV5-1
j_call: TRBJ2-7

cdr3_aa: CASSYGGINQPQHF
cdr3_nt: TGTGCCAGCAGTTACGGAGGGATCAATCAGCCCCAGCATTTT
d_call: -
clone_size: few
v_call: TRBV6-5
j_call: TRBJ1-5

cdr3_aa: CASSSRAGGTRDTQYF
cdr3_nt: TGTGCCAGCAGTTCCAGAGCGGGAGGGACAAGAGATACGCAGTATTTT
d_call: TRBD2
clone_size: -
v_call: TRBV6-5
j_call: TRBJ2-3

cdr3_aa: CASSEPAYSNQPQHF
cdr3_nt: TGTGCCAGCAGTGAACCGGCTTATAGCAATCAGCCCCAGCATTTT
d_call: -
clone_size: -
v_call: TRBV6-1
j_call: TRBJ1-5

cdr3_aa: CASSAATGLGPQHF
cdr3_nt: TGTGCCAGCAGCGCAGCAACGGGACTTGGGCCCCAGCATTTT
d_call: -
clone_size: -
v_call: TRBV5-8
j_call: TRBJ1-5